This TCR beta chain was documented in a study of T cell responses to AZD1222 COVID-19 vaccine. Study-level points and caveats: Reports indicate that nearly half of spike-specific TCRs are directed at unmutated variant regions. The donor group comprised mostly white British people and more females; the analysis possibly underestimated clonal diversity. At baseline, just five or six AZD1222 recipients tested seropositive.

The CDR3 contains 14 residues. V was shortened by 6 bases and J by 8 bases, with 16 bases between the two germline ends. Germline V lookup: CDR1 MNHEY, CDR2 SMNVEV (reference sequence). Clones were sequenced by immunoSEQ multiplex PCR, and TCRdb holds only the in-frame ones, with some missing. The sample carries some 140,000 clones, almost 85% recorded once. In regard to this clone: Its antigen is unknown.

This sample comprised peripheral blood, obtained 28 days after the second dose of the MenACWY control vaccine. The chain links TRBV27 to TRBJ1-4; no definite D call. This receptor was identified in an adult who received the MenACWY meningococcal vaccine as a control. The CDR3 bases are TGTGCCAGCAGACCGAATCAGGTTGAGGAAAAACTGTTTTTT. It is translated as CASRPNQVEEKLFF.